This passage covers 4 T cell receptor beta chains from one sample sequenced in a study of cytomegalovirus exposure and HLA in healthy donors. Both 60 Vbeta primers and 13 Jbeta primers went into the PCR. Repertoires were generated with immunoSEQ multiplex PCR, while TCRdb's copy carries only in-frame clones and drops some. The sample has about 54,000 clones; approximately 82% are singletons. The sequencing sample was made of PBMCs. Receptor source: a woman aged 18-30 years in good health and CMV-seronegative.

This clone has only a few counts. V and J are TRBV30 and TRBJ1-1; 7 bases match TRBD1. The CDR3 is 13 amino acids. V lost 2 bases to trimming and J lost 2 bases; unmatched junction nucleotides: 2. Germline loops: CDR1 GTSNPN, CDR2 SVGIG (reference sequence). The CDR3 nucleotides are TGTGCCTGGAGTAGACAGGGAAACACTGAAGCTTTCTTT. This translates into CAWSRQGNTEAFF.

The chain couples TRBV4-1 to TRBJ2-7, with D possibly being TRBD1 (6 bases). V was cut by 1 base and J by 2 bases, with 9 bases left in between. Germline V gene sequence: CDR1 MGHRA, CDR2 YSYEKL. This CDR3 spans 14 amino acids. The CDR3 sequence: CASSQVPGAYEQYF. CDR3 nucleotides: TGCGCCAGCAGCCAAGTCCCAGGGGCCTACGAGCAGTACTTC.

V gene TRBV7-9 combines with J gene TRBJ2-1, with TRBD2 matching over 7 bases. With 5 bases clipped from V and 8 bases from J, the junction kept 18 bases outside the gene matches. The CDR3 is 17 amino acids. Germline assignment: CDR1 SEHNR and CDR2 FQNEAQ (reference sequence). CDR3 sequence (DNA): TGTGCCAGCAGCCTCAAGGGAGGGAGGGCCAGTAACCATGAGCAGTTCTTC. Protein: CASSLKGGRASNHEQFF.

This chain uses TRBV5-1 with TRBJ2-7; D may be TRBD2 (5 bases). Trimming removed 0 bases at V and 2 bases at J, with 12 bases between. The CDR3 runs 15 residues. Germline loops: CDR1 SGHRS, CDR2 YFSETQ. The chain's CDR3 is CASSLVESGTYEQYF. Written as DNA, the CDR3 is TGCGCCAGCAGCTTGGTTGAGTCCGGGACCTACGAGCAGTACTTC.